These 21 T cell receptor beta chains were all obtained from the same sample, sequenced in a study of blood T cell repertoires in COVID-19. TCRdb's copy holds only in-frame clones and misses some; the assay was immunoSEQ multiplex PCR. The repertoire holds roughly 19,000 clones, roughly 90% seen once, with roughly 11% in the top ten. Sequencing input: peripheral blood. The receptor source for this set is a human donor in a cohort sampled during active COVID-19.

The chain combines TRBV6-5 with TRBJ1-1; possible D gene TRBD1, 6 bases. The CDR3 totals 15 residues. V dropped 0 bases and J dropped 0 bases, with 8 bases sitting between them. Germline V gives CDR1 MNHEY, CDR2 SVGAGI. This chain's CDR3 is CASSYSGTLNTEAFF. The DNA of the CDR3 is TGTGCCAGCAGTTACTCCGGGACACTGAACACTGAAGCTTTCTTT.

This chain's CDR3 is CASSRTAQGADPQPQHF. The CDR3 DNA reads TGTGCCAGCTCACGTACCGCCCAGGGGGCGGATCCTCAGCCCCAGCATTTT. The genes are TRBV18 and TRBJ1-5, with TRBD1 matching 8 bases. This CDR3 region has 17 residues. V shed 4 bases, J shed 6 bases, and the junction held 14 bases outside the gene matches. Germline V gene sequence: CDR1 KGHSH, CDR2 LQKENI.

The chain has TRBV4-1 and TRBJ2-5, with a possible D match to TRBD2 (7 bases). This CDR3 is 14 amino acids long. Germline assignment: CDR1 MGHRA and CDR2 YSYEKL. V was shortened by 5 bases and J by 4 bases, with 14 bases between the two germline ends. In nucleotides, the CDR3 is TGCGCCAGCAGCGCAAGAGGGGGGGGAGAGACCCAGTACTTC. Its translation: CASSARGGGETQYF.

The chain links TRBV5-5 to TRBJ1-1; D might be TRBD1 (6 bases). Germline lookup yields CDR1 SGHKS and CDR2 YYEKEE (reference sequence). V lost 4 bases and J 4 bases, leaving 17 bases between the germline ends. The CDR3 totals 15 residues. CDR3 residues: CASSLRQVGATEAFF. DNA for the CDR3: TGTGCCAGCAGCCTAAGACAGGTCGGTGCCACTGAAGCTTTCTTT.

The V gene is TRBV7-8, the J gene TRBJ2-2; tentatively, D is TRBD1 (5 bases). This CDR3 region has 17 residues. From germline, CDR1 is SGHVS and CDR2 FQNEAQ. V lost 2 bases and J lost 3, with 16 bases in between. The CDR3 DNA follows: TGTGCCAGCAGCTTACACAGGATGATCCGTTACACCGGGGAGCTGTTTTTT. Protein product: CASSLHRMIRYTGELFF.

The chain recombines TRBV11-2 with TRBJ2-1, with a tentative D call TRBD2 (5 bases). Trimming removed 3 bases at V and 9 bases at J, with 9 bases between. Germline V gene lookup returns CDR1 SGHAT and CDR2 FQNNGV. This CDR3 comprises 12 residues. CDR3 amino acids: CASSFEGIEQFF. Written as DNA, the CDR3 is TGTGCCAGCAGCTTTGAGGGTATTGAGCAGTTCTTC. Full variable domain (rest looked up from reference TRBV11-2 and TRBJ2-1): EAGVAQSPRYKIIEKRQSVAFWCNPISGHATLYWYQQILGQGPKLLIQFQNNGVVDDSQLPKDRFSAERLKGVDSTLKIQPAKLEDSAVYLCASSFEGIEQFFGPGTRLTVL.

The CDR3 region is CASSLTGGEGNTEAFF. CDR3 sequence (DNA): TGTGCCAGCAGCCTAACAGGGGGCGAGGGGAACACTGAAGCTTTCTTT. The genes are TRBV9 and TRBJ1-1; 9 nucleotides match TRBD1. J gave up 1 base and V 4 bases, and 8 bases lay outside the gene matches. This CDR3 is 16 amino acids long. Germline V gives CDR1 SGDLS, CDR2 YYNGEE.

The gene calls are TRBV20-1 and TRBJ1-4; D unresolved. Trimming stripped 3 bases from V and 12 bases from J, with 11 bases between. CDR1 and CDR2 from the germline V gene are DFQATT and SNEGSKA (reference sequence). The CDR3 is made up of 11 amino acids. The CDR3 loop reads CSASPLGELFF. The CDR3 DNA follows: TGCAGTGCTAGCCCCCTCGGTGAACTGTTTTTT.

The chain links TRBV5-1 to TRBJ1-6; TRBD1 matches at 7 bases. The CDR3 is made up of 17 amino acids. Germline V gives CDR1 SGHRS, CDR2 YFSETQ. With V trimmed by 0 bases and J by 8 bases, 11 bases remained unmatched. CDR3 region: CASSLEYRGGRHSPLHF. The CDR3 region has the DNA TGCGCCAGCAGCTTGGAATACAGGGGCGGAAGGCATTCACCCCTCCACTTT. The full variable domain, rest sourced from reference TRBV5-1 and TRBJ1-6, is KAGVTQTPRYLIKTRGQQVTLSCSPISGHRSVSWYQQTPGQGLQFLFEYFSETQRNKGNFPGRFSGRQFSNSRSEMNVSTLELGDSALYLCASSLEYRGGRHSPLHFGNGTRLTVT.

V is TRBV5-4 and J is TRBJ1-2; D is perhaps TRBD1 (5 bases). V dropped 2 bases and J dropped 4 bases, with 12 bases sitting between them. CDR3 size: 14 residues. The V gene's germline CDR1 is SGHNT and CDR2 YYREEE (reference sequence). In nucleotides, the CDR3 is TGTGCCAGCAGCTTTGATGACAGACTCTATGGCTACACCTTC. Protein sequence: CASSFDDRLYGYTF.

V usage is TRBV11-3 and J usage is TRBJ1-6; no firm D call. V lost 2 bases and J 10 bases, leaving 9 bases between the germline ends. Germline-derived CDR1 and CDR2 are SGHNT and YENEEA. This CDR3 comprises 13 residues. The CDR3 protein is CASSLNPLSPLHF. CDR3 bases: TGTGCCAGCAGCTTAAATCCTTTGTCACCCCTCCACTTT. The full variable domain, rest sourced from reference TRBV11-3 and TRBJ1-6, is EAGVVQSPRYKIIEKKQPVAFWCNPISGHNTLYWYLQNLGQGPELLIRYENEEAVDDSQLPKDRFSAERLKGVDSTLKIQPAELGDSAVYLCASSLNPLSPLHFGNGTRLTVT.

This clone has more than one count but fewer than ten. The V call is TRBV7-8, the J call TRBJ1-5, with TRBD1 matching over 7 bases. Trimming cost V 0 bases and J 0 bases; bases outside gene matches: 8. This CDR3 region has 18 residues. Germline values: CDR1 SGHVS, CDR2 FQNEAQ. CDR3 DNA sequence: TGTGCCAGCAGCTTAGCACCACAGGGGCCTTATAGCAATCAGCCCCAGCATTTT. Encoded protein: CASSLAPQGPYSNQPQHF.

The chain has TRBV19 and TRBJ2-2, with 10 bases lining up with TRBD2. The CDR3 loop spans 17 amino acids. The junction had 3 bases not matched to a gene; V was cut back by 2 bases and J by 0 bases. The germline CDR1 and CDR2 sequences are LNHDA and SQIVND (reference sequence). CDR3 sequence (DNA): TGTGCCAGTAGTATACGTCTAGCGGGGGCGAACACCGGGGAGCTGTTTTTT. Encoded protein: CASSIRLAGANTGELFF.

The rearrangement links TRBV19 to TRBJ1-6; weak D call: TRBD1 (6 bases). This CDR3 is 15 amino acids long. Germline-derived CDR1 and CDR2 are LNHDA and SQIVND (reference sequence). The V gene lost 4 bases and the J gene lost 6 bases, with 13 bases spanning the gap. CDR3 DNA: TGTGCCAGTAGTAGGACAGTGGGTGCTAATTCACCCCTCCACTTT. It codes for CASSRTVGANSPLHF.

Only one count was recorded for this clone. J is TRBJ2-2 and V is TRBV3-1 (or the pseudogene TRBV3-2); D is unclear. V was trimmed by 8 bases and J by 0 bases, leaving 7 bases between them. Germline V lookup: CDR1 LGHDT, CDR2 YNNKEL (reference sequence). The CDR3 is 13 residues long. Here the CDR3 reads CASQVPNTGELFF. DNA of the CDR3: TGTGCCAGCCAGGTTCCGAACACCGGGGAGCTGTTTTTT.

This clone has a single count. The gene calls are TRBV6-5 and TRBJ2-3, with D uncertain. Trimming left V 5 bases short and J 6 bases short, with 12 bases between. Germline values: CDR1 MNHEY, CDR2 SVGAGI. The length of the CDR3 is 13 residues. CDR3 in DNA: TGTGCCAGCAGTCGAGGTACTACGGATACGCAGTATTTT. It yields the protein CASSRGTTDTQYF.

The chain couples TRBV6-5 to TRBJ1-3, with TRBD1 identical over 7 bases. With 2 bases clipped from V and 4 bases from J, the junction kept 5 bases outside the gene matches. The CDR3 has 15 amino acids. The V gene's germline CDR1 is MNHEY and CDR2 SVGAGI. The CDR3, as DNA: TGTGCCAGCAGTTACACCACAGGGGCAGGAAACACCATATATTTT. Translated, it gives CASSYTTGAGNTIYF.

The chain uses TRBV11-3 and TRBJ2-3, with TRBD2 identical over 7 bases. V dropped 5 bases and J dropped 4; count of bases not matched to a gene: 12. The CDR3 has 16 residues. Germline loops: CDR1 SGHNT, CDR2 YENEEA. The CDR3 DNA is TGTGCCAGCAGCCCCCGGCCGGGGGGTGAGGCAGATACGCAGTATTTT. As protein: CASSPRPGGEADTQYF.

The chain couples TRBV11-2 to TRBJ1-1; D is undetermined. V gave up 7 bases and J gave up 6 bases, with 12 bases separating them. The CDR3 runs to 12 residues. Per germline, CDR1 SGHAT and CDR2 FQNNGV. The CDR3 spells CASTQSTPEAFF. In DNA form, the CDR3 reads TGTGCCAGCACACAGAGTACCCCTGAAGCTTTCTTT.

V gene TRBV27 combines with J gene TRBJ1-5, with D unclear. CDR1 MNHEY and CDR2 SMNVEV come from the germline V gene (reference sequence). This CDR3 has 13 amino acids. Trimming removed 5 bases from V and 4 bases from J, with 9 bases in between. This chain's CDR3 is CASSAEFNQPQHF. CDR3 nucleotide sequence: TGTGCCAGCAGTGCCGAGTTTAATCAGCCCCAGCATTTT.

CDR3 nucleotides: TGTGCCAGCAGGGGAGGGTCGCCGTCTGGCTACACCTTC. Translating it yields CASRGGSPSGYTF. The chain links TRBV6-5 to TRBJ1-2; unclear D gene. V was trimmed by 6 bases and J by 7 bases, leaving 15 bases between them. The CDR3 is made up of 13 amino acids. CDR1 and CDR2 from the germline V gene are MNHEY and SVGAGI.